This T cell receptor beta chain was sequenced during a study of metastatic and nonmetastatic thyroid tumors. Ahead of thyroid surgery, no patient had received treatment of any kind. In this sample, this clone turned up many times. What it recognizes is unknown. General study points: Versus benign nodules, malignant thyroid tumors reportedly had significantly higher TCR beta diversity, in blood and tumor.

TCRdb used MiXCR to call clones anew from the PCR reads. The sample lists 70,000 or so clones, 14% seen once, with approximately 7% in the top ten. The source material was blood. This receptor was obtained from a male donor with papillary thyroid cancer or a benign thyroid nodule (not recorded which). Some clones in this sample may be carry-over from other donors' samples.

The CDR3 region is CASSAGRALTDTQYF. The DNA for the CDR3 is TGTGCCAGCAGTGCGGGACGGGCTCTCACAGATACGCAGTATTTT. The chain recombines TRBV2 with TRBJ2-3; possibly TRBD1 or TRBD2 for D (5 bases each). V dropped 4 bases and J dropped 2 bases, with 13 bases sitting between them. CDR3 length: 15 residues. Germline assignment: CDR1 SNHLY and CDR2 FYNNEI.